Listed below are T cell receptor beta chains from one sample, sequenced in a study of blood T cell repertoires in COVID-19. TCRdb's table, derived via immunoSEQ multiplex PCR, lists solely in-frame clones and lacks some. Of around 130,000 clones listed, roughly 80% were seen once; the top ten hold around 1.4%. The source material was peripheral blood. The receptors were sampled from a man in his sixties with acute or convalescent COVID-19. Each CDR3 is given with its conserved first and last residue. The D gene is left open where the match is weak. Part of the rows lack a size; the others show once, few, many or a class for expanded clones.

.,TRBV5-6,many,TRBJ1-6,TGTGCCAGCAGCTTGGCCGGGGGGTTATTCCGCCATAATTCACCCCTCCACTTT,CASSLAGGLFRHNSPLHF
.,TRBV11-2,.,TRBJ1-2,TGTGCCAGCAGCTCGGGGGTTAGCGGCTACACCTTC,CASSSGVSGYTF
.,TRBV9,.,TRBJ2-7,TGTGCCAGCAGAACCGGGACAACTATCTACGAGCAGTACTTC,CASRTGTTIYEQYF
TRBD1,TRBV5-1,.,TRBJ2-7,TGCGCCAGCAGCTCAACCTCCGGGACAGGGTCCTACGAGCAGTACTTC,CASSSTSGTGSYEQYF
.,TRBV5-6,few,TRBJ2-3,TGTGCCAGCAGCTTGGTCTCTAGTGCCAGTCCCACAGATACGCAGTATTTT,CASSLVSSASPTDTQYF
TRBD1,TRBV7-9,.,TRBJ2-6,TGTGCCAGCACCGTTAGGACCTGGACAGGGGAGGCTGGGGCCAACGTCCTGACTTTC,CASTVRTWTGEAGANVLTF
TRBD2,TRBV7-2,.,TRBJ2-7,TGTGCCAGCAGCTTAGCGAGCGGGAGTCACGAGCAGTACTTC,CASSLASGSHEQYF
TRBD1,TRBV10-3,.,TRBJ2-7,TGTGCCATCAGTGACACCACCGTATCGCGGGACAGGGACTACGAGCAGTACTTC,CAISDTTVSRDRDYEQYF
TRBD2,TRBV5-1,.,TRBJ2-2,TGCGCCAGCAGCTTGGAGCATCCGGGACTAGAAGGGGAGCTGTTTTTT,CASSLEHPGLEGELFF
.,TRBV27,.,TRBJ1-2,TGTGCCAGCAGTTTATCAGCAGGGAACTATGGCTACACCTTC,CASSLSAGNYGYTF
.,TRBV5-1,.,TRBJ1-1,TGCGCCAGCAGCTTGGAGACGGAGAAGAACACTGAAGCTTTCTTT,CASSLETEKNTEAFF
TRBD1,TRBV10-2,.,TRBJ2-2,TGCGCCAGCAGTGTGGGGACAGCGAACACCGGGGAGCTGTTTTTT,CASSVGTANTGELFF
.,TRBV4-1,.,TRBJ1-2,TGCGCCAGCAGCCAAGTCGCCCAAGGGAGCGGCTACACCTTC,CASSQVAQGSGYTF
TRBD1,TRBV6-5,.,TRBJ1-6,TGTGCCAGCAGATTGGACAGGGTTGCTTCACCCCTCCACTTT,CASRLDRVASPLHF
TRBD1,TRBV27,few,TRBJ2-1,TGTGCCAGCAGTAGGACAGGGGTGGGCTCCTACAATGAGCAGTTCTTC,CASSRTGVGSYNEQFF
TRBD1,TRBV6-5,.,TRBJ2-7,TGTGCCAGCACCCGGACAGGGGGAGGCCGTCTCCTCTTC,CASTRTGGGRLLF
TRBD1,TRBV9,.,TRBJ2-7,TGTGCCAGCAGCCCAAATGCCGGGACAGGGGCCTACGAGCAGTACTTC,CASSPNAGTGAYEQYF
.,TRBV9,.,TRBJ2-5,TGTGCCAGCAGCCCCGGGTTAAGCGGGTGGGAGACCCAGTACTTC,CASSPGLSGWETQYF
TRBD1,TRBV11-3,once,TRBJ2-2,TGTGCCAGCAGCCCCATGACAGGGCTAACCGGGGAGCTGTTTTTT,CASSPMTGLTGELFF
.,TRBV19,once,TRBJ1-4,TGTGCCAGTAGTATAGACAGCGAGGATGAAAAACTGTTTTTT,CASSIDSEDEKLFF
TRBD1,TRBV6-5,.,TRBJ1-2,TGTGCCAGCAGTCCATCCCCGACAGGGGGGTATGGCTACACCTTC,CASSPSPTGGYGYTF
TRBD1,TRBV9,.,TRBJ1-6,TGTGCCAGCAGTATCTCCGGGACAGGGAATTCACCCCTCCACTTT,CASSISGTGNSPLHF
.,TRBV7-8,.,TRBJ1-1,TGTGCCAGCAGCTTAGGCAGGGGACACACTGAAGCTTTCTTT,CASSLGRGHTEAFF
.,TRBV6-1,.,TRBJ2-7,TGTGCCAGCAGTGAAGCGGCGGCTAACTACGAGCAGTACTTC,CASSEAAANYEQYF
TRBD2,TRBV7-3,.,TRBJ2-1,TGTGCCAGCAGCCAAACTAGCGGGGCGTCCTATGAGCAGTTCTTC,CASSQTSGASYEQFF
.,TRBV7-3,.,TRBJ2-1,TGTGCCAGCAGCTTACGGGGATCAAATGAGCAGTTCTTC,CASSLRGSNEQFF
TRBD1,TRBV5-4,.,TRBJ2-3,TGTGCCAGCAGGCCGGACAGGGCTACAGATACGCAGTATTTT,CASRPDRATDTQYF
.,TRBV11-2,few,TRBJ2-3,TGTGCCAGCAGCTTAGGAGTCTCATTCACAGATACGCAGTATTTT,CASSLGVSFTDTQYF
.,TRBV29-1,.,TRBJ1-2,TGCAGCGCCGATCTGGGGGGTAGCTATGGCTACACCTTC,CSADLGGSYGYTF
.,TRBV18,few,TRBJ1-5,TGTGCCAGCTCACCGGACAGTAGCAATCAGCCCCAGCATTTT,CASSPDSSNQPQHF
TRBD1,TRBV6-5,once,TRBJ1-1,TGTGCCAGCTCTAGGACAGGGGGCTGGGGCACTGAAGCTTTCTTT,CASSRTGGWGTEAFF
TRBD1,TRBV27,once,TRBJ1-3,TGTGCCAGCAGTCCTAACAGGGGAAGAGGTGGAAACACCATATATTTT,CASSPNRGRGGNTIYF
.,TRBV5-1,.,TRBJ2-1,TGCGCCAGCAGCCTCGACAGCCCCAACTACAATGAGCAGTTCTTC,CASSLDSPNYNEQFF
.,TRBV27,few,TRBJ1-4,TGTGCCAGCAGGGGAGGGCCTGCAACTAATGAAAAACTGTTTTTT,CASRGGPATNEKLFF
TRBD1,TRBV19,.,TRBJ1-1,TGTGCCAGTAGAAAACAGGGGGCGGGGAACACTGAAGCTTTCTTT,CASRKQGAGNTEAFF
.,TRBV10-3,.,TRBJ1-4,TGTGCCATCAGGGGCACGGGGTCTAATGAAAAACTGTTTTTT,CAIRGTGSNEKLFF
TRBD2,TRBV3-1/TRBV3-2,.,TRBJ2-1,TGTGCCAGCAGCCCTCGGACTAGCGGGGGATACAATGAGCAGTTCTTC,CASSPRTSGGYNEQFF
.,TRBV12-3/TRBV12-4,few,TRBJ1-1,TGTGCCAGCAGTATTACGGCAGGGTCTGAAGCTTTCTTT,CASSITAGSEAFF
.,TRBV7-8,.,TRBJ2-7,TGTGCCAGCAGCCCCCGGGGCTACGAGCAGTACTTC,CASSPRGYEQYF
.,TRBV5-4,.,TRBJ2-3,TGTGCCAGCAGCTTGGATGGCGGAACTAGCACAGATACGCAGTATTTT,CASSLDGGTSTDTQYF
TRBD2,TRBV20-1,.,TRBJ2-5,TGCAGTGCTAGTGGGGGGGTTGGGACCCAGTACTTC,CSASGGVGTQYF
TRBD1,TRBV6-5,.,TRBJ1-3,TGTGCCAGCAGTTACCAGACAGGGAGAGGAAACACCATATATTTT,CASSYQTGRGNTIYF
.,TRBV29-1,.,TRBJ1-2,TGCAGCGTTGAAGATCAGTGGCAGGGTAACTATGGCTACACCTTC,CSVEDQWQGNYGYTF
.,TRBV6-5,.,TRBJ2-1,TGTGCCAGCAGTTACCGGCCGGAGGGCTCCTACAATGAGCAGTTCTTC,CASSYRPEGSYNEQFF
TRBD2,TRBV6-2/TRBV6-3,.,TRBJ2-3,TGTGCCAGCAGTTACGGGACTAGGCACACAGATACGCAGTATTTT,CASSYGTRHTDTQYF
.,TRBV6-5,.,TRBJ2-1,TGTGCCAGCAGTTACCTCAGGGTTGGTGAGCAGTTCTTC,CASSYLRVGEQFF
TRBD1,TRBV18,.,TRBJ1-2,TGTGCCAGCTCACCACGGGACAGCTATGGCTACACCTTC,CASSPRDSYGYTF
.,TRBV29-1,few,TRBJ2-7,TGCAGCGTTGATGGGCCTGGCTACGAGCAGTACTTC,CSVDGPGYEQYF
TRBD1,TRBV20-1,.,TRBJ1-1,TGCAGTGCTAGTAGGACAGGGACCACTGAAGCTTTCTTT,CSASRTGTTEAFF
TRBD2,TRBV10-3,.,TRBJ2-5,TGTGCCACCGCGCGGGGGAACCAAGAGACCCAGTACTTC,CATARGNQETQYF
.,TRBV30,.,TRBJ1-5,TGTGCCTGGAGTTCGCCGGGTGGAAGCAATCAGCCCCAGCATTTT,CAWSSPGGSNQPQHF
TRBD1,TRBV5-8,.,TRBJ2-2,TGTGCCAGCAGCCGGGACAGGGGAAAGACCGGGGAGCTGTTTTTT,CASSRDRGKTGELFF
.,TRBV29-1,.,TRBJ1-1,TGCAGCGCCCGCCAGGGGCATGGCACTGAAGCTTTCTTT,CSARQGHGTEAFF
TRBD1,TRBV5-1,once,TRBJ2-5,TGCGCCAGCAGCTTGTCCGGGACAGGTAAAGAGACCCAGTACTTC,CASSLSGTGKETQYF
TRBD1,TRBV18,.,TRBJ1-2,TGTGCCAGCTCGTCAGACGGGACAGGGCCTGGCGGCTACACCTTC,CASSSDGTGPGGYTF
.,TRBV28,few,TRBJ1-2,TGTGCCATTACCCGGGGGGCCCGCTATGGCTACACCTTC,CAITRGARYGYTF
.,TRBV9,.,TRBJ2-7,TGTGCCAGCAGCCCCAGATGGGGCGACCACGAGCAGTACTTC,CASSPRWGDHEQYF
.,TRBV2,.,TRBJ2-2,TGTGCCGGGAGGGTTAACAGGGGGTTCACCGGGGAGCTGTTTTTT,CAGRVNRGFTGELFF
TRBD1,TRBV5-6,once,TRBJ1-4,TGTGCCAGCAGCTACGGAACCGGGACAGTTAATGAAAAACTGTTTTTT,CASSYGTGTVNEKLFF